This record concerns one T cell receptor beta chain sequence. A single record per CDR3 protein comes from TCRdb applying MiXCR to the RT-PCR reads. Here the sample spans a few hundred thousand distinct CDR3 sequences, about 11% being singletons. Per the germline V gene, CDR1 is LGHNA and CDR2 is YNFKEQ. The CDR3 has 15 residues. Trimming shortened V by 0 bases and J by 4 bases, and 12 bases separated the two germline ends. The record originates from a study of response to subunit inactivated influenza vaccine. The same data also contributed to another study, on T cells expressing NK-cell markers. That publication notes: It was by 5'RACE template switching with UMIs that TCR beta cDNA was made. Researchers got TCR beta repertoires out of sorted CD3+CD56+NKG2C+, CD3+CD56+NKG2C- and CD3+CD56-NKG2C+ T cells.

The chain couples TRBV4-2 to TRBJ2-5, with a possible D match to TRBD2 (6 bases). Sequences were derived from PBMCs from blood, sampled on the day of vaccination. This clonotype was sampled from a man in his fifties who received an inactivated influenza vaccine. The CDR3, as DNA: TGTGCCAGCAGCCAAGATAGGTTAGCGGTAGAGACCCAGTACTTC. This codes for CASSQDRLAVETQYF.